This record concerns one T cell receptor beta chain sequence. Its antigen is unknown. Germline loops: CDR1 LNHDA, CDR2 SQIVND (reference sequence). The CDR3 covers 14 residues. Trimming took 5 bases from V and 2 from J; bases not matched to a gene: 5. The data derive from a study of vaccination and CD4 T cells after COVID-19. Study-wide background: Samples taken post-COVID came a median around 3.5 months after diagnosis, ranging from 35 to 161. Notes on the study in general: Researchers report that a median about 86% of reactive clones in convalescent patients surfaced only post-vaccination. Median numbers of SARS-CoV-2-reactive clonotypes increased from approximately 23 to 38 (not a significant change).

The treatment denotes: approximately 10-day PBMC culture with coronavirus spike peptide pools or control peptides (ViraFEST assay). ViraFEST used peptide pools to expand antigen-specific T cells, then sequenced TCRs. Oncomine TCR Beta short-read sequencing was applied to DNA from cultured CD4+ T cells. Each CDR3 protein is one row after TCRdb ran MiXCR on the PCR reads. The data contain just under 20,000 distinct CDR3 sequences, 26% of them singletons. The clonotype was recovered from a human donor with COVID-19. The rearrangement links TRBV19 to TRBJ2-7, with 8 nucleotides matching TRBD1. Sequencing input: cultured CD4+ T cells from blood. DNA for the CDR3: TGTGCCAGTAGTCCGGGACAGGTTGCCTACGAGCAGTACTTC. It encodes CASSPGQVAYEQYF.